This entry lists 19 T cell receptor beta chains sequenced from one sample in a study of blood T cell repertoires in COVID-19. The table came from immunoSEQ multiplex PCR; TCRdb's copy has only in-frame clones and leaves some out. The sample includes roughly 120,000 clones, approximately 85% of them seen just once. The sample consisted of peripheral blood. Receptor source: a woman of 80 years or more with COVID-19, enrolled during active disease.

The V and J genes are TRBV19 and TRBJ2-7, with 9 bases aligning to TRBD1. Germline V CDR1 and CDR2: LNHDA, SQIVND (reference sequence). The CDR3 runs to 17 residues. V shed 2 bases and J 4 bases; nucleotides not matched to a gene: 12. The CDR3 is CASSISIWTGAGYEQYF. The CDR3 region has the DNA TGTGCCAGTAGTATAAGTATTTGGACAGGGGCGGGATACGAGCAGTACTTC.

The chain uses TRBV6-2 or TRBV6-3 and TRBJ2-5; 10 nucleotides agree with TRBD2. J gave up 5 bases and V 5 bases, and 8 bases lay outside the gene matches. CDR1 and CDR2 from the germline V gene are MNHEY and SVGEGT. This CDR3 comprises 15 residues. The CDR3 loop is CASSLLAGVLETQYF. Written as DNA, the CDR3 is TGTGCCAGCAGTCTCCTAGCGGGAGTTCTGGAGACCCAGTACTTC.

This rearrangement joins TRBV19 to TRBJ1-2; a weak D match, TRBD1 (5 bases). The CDR3 is 15 amino acids. Germline V gives CDR1 LNHDA, CDR2 SQIVND (reference sequence). The V end was cut by 6 bases, the J end by 8 bases, with 22 bases between. DNA for the CDR3: TGTGCCAGTAGACAGGCCCCTGACGGCTATCGGGGCTACACCTTC. Its translation is CASRQAPDGYRGYTF.

The chain joins TRBV23-1 to TRBJ1-2, with 7 bases identical to TRBD1. TRBV23-1 counts as an open reading frame of uncertain function. The CDR3 is 13 amino acids. Losses at the gene ends were 6 bases for V and 7 bases for J; bases not matched to a gene: 8. CDR3 sequence reads: CASSDREGSGYTF. In DNA, the CDR3 is TGCGCCAGCAGCGACAGGGAAGGGAGTGGCTACACCTTC.

V is TRBV7-9 and J is TRBJ2-1; 7 bases align to TRBD1. V lost 3 bases to trimming and J lost 5 bases; unmatched junction nucleotides: 7. CDR3 length equals 15 residues. CDR1 and CDR2 (germline): SEHNR, FQNEAQ (reference sequence). The CDR3 here is CASSFTGVLDNEQFF. The CDR3 DNA follows: TGTGCCAGCAGCTTTACAGGGGTCCTCGACAATGAGCAGTTCTTC.

This chain joins TRBV7-3 and TRBJ2-1, with TRBD1 identical over 10 bases. The CDR3 covers 14 residues. V shed 8 bases, J shed 9 bases, and the junction held 10 bases outside the gene matches. Germline loops: CDR1 SGHTA, CDR2 FQGTGA. CDR3: CASSSGTGAFEQFF. The CDR3 bases are TGTGCCAGCTCTTCCGGGACAGGGGCCTTTGAGCAGTTCTTC.

This clone showed up just once. The V and J genes are TRBV3-1 (or the pseudogene TRBV3-2) and TRBJ2-7; 8 bases line up with TRBD2. This CDR3 region has 15 residues. Germline CDR1 and CDR2: LGHDT and YNNKEL (reference sequence). Trimming removed 1 base from V and 3 bases from J; junction bases left unmatched: 5. The CDR3 coding sequence is TGTGCCAGCAGCCAAGCACGGGGGGGATACTACGAGCAGTACTTC. As protein: CASSQARGGYYEQYF.

The chain has TRBV3-1 (or the pseudogene TRBV3-2) and TRBJ1-2, with TRBD1 as a possible D gene (6 bases). Trimming stripped 4 bases from V and 9 bases from J, with 21 bases between. The CDR3 covers 15 residues. Germline-derived CDR1 and CDR2 are LGHDT and YNNKEL (reference sequence). The CDR3 nucleotides are TGTGCCAGCAGCCTCCCCGGGGGGGGCTTTCGGAGCTACACCTTC. This gives the protein CASSLPGGGFRSYTF.

This clone has only one observation. The rearrangement links TRBV10-3 to TRBJ2-5; 13 bases line up with TRBD2. CDR3 length: 15 residues. The junction had 6 bases not matched to a gene; V was cut back by 6 bases and J by 5 bases. Germline V gene sequence: CDR1 ENHRY, CDR2 SYGVKD. The CDR3 is CAIRSTSGGRETQYF. CDR3 bases: TGTGCCATCAGATCGACTAGCGGGGGGCGGGAGACCCAGTACTTC.

V usage is TRBV7-2 and J usage is TRBJ2-7; 9 bases are shared with TRBD1. Germline trimming cut 1 base from V and 6 bases from J; bases unmatched to any gene: 7. CDR3 size: 15 residues. Germline-derived CDR1 and CDR2 are SGHTA and FQGNSA. The CDR3 DNA follows: TGTGCCAGCAGCTTAGAGGGACAGGGACTGTTCGAGCAGTACTTC. As protein: CASSLEGQGLFEQYF.

In nucleotides, the CDR3 is TGTGCCAGCAATAACCACGGGGGTCAATCCTACGAGCAGTACTTC. Protein sequence: CASNNHGGQSYEQYF. The chain employs TRBV28 and TRBJ2-7; D is possibly TRBD2 (6 bases). CDR3 length: 15 amino acids. V was shortened by 7 bases and J by 1 base, with 17 bases between the two germline ends. Germline-derived CDR1 and CDR2 are MDHEN and SYDVKM.

The chain combines TRBV18 with TRBJ1-1; TRBD1 might be the D (5 bases). The CDR3 sequence is 13 residues long. Germline V lookup: CDR1 KGHSH, CDR2 LQKENI. Trimming took off 3 bases at V and 3 bases at J, with 8 bases between the two ends. The DNA for the CDR3 is TGTGCCAGCTCACCGTCAGGGTACACTGAAGCTTTCTTT. Its protein is CASSPSGYTEAFF.

J is TRBJ1-5 and V is TRBV5-1, with 8 positions matching TRBD1. From germline, CDR1 is SGHRS and CDR2 YFSETQ. With V trimmed by 5 bases and J by 7 bases, 11 bases remained unmatched. The CDR3 covers 15 residues. This chain's CDR3 is CASSYTGGLGQPQHF. CDR3 nucleotide sequence: TGCGCCAGCAGTTATACAGGGGGGTTAGGACAGCCCCAGCATTTT.

This rearrangement joins TRBV5-6 to TRBJ1-1; 7 nucleotides align to TRBD1. The germline CDR1 and CDR2 sequences are SGHDT and YYEEEE. V gave up 6 bases and J gave up 4 bases; unmatched junction bases: 6. The CDR3 has 13 amino acids. CDR3 protein: CASTRTGATEAFF. The CDR3 DNA reads TGTGCCAGCACCCGTACAGGGGCCACTGAAGCTTTCTTT.

The chain joins TRBV19 to TRBJ1-1; D is undetermined. V was shortened by 4 bases and J by 1 base, with 4 bases between the two germline ends. This CDR3 contains 12 residues. Germline CDR1 reads LNHDA; CDR2 reads SQIVND (reference sequence). CDR3 DNA sequence: TGTGCCAGTAGTAACACGAACACTGAAGCTTTCTTT. Translated: CASSNTNTEAFF.

The CDR3, as DNA: TGTGCCAGCAGCTTAACAGCGGGAGACACCGGGGAGCTGTTTTTT. The encoded protein is CASSLTAGDTGELFF. This rearrangement joins TRBV11-2 to TRBJ2-2, with 8 bases aligning to TRBD2. The CDR3 has 15 amino acids. V shed 2 bases, J shed 3 bases, and the junction held 2 bases outside the gene matches. Per germline, CDR1 SGHAT and CDR2 FQNNGV. Full variable domain (missing parts from reference TRBV11-2 and TRBJ2-2): EAGVAQSPRYKIIEKRQSVAFWCNPISGHATLYWYQQILGQGPKLLIQFQNNGVVDDSQLPKDRFSAERLKGVDSTLKIQPAKLEDSAVYLCASSLTAGDTGELFFGEGSRLTVL.

The V call is TRBV2, the J call TRBJ2-5; possible D gene TRBD1, 6 bases. CDR3 length equals 12 residues. V shed 8 bases and J shed 2 bases, with 9 bases lying between them. Germline V gene sequence: CDR1 SNHLY, CDR2 FYNNEI. The CDR3 DNA is TGTGCCAGCGACAGGAATCAAGAGACCCAGTACTTC. Residues: CASDRNQETQYF. The full variable domain, completed using reference TRBV2 and TRBJ2-5, is EPEVTQTPSHQVTQMGQEVILRCVPISNHLYFYWYRQILGQKVEFLVSFYNNEISEKSEIFDDQFSVERPDGSNFTLKIRSTKLEDSAMYFCASDRNQETQYFGPGTRLLVL.

The chain has TRBV10-3 and TRBJ1-2; D might be TRBD1 (5 bases). The V and J ends lost 2 bases and 1 base respectively, with 11 bases between them. CDR1 is ENHRY, CDR2 SYGVKD, per germline. CDR3 size: 15 residues. The CDR3, as DNA: TGTGCCATCAGTGAGATGGCAGGGATTAACTATGGCTACACCTTC. Its translation is CAISEMAGINYGYTF.

This clone was seen a single time. This specimen includes other DNA sequences encoding the same CDR3. V usage is TRBV9 and J usage is TRBJ1-5; no clear D gene. Per the germline V gene, CDR1 is SGDLS and CDR2 is YYNGEE. The CDR3 extends over 14 amino acids. The ends were cut back, 0 bases at V and 0 bases at J, with 4 bases in the middle. The CDR3 reads CASSVDYSNQPQHF. CDR3 DNA: TGTGCCAGCAGCGTAGATTATAGCAATCAGCCCCAGCATTTT.